These T cell receptor beta chains were read from a single sample in a study of CD8 T cell repertoires and HIV-1 epitope variants. Libraries were prepared by immunoSEQ multiplex PCR; TCRdb keeps only in-frame clonotypes and omits some of them. This repertoire shows around 5,900 clones, around 69% found once; its top ten account for 42%. Their antigen targets remain unknown. What was sequenced was cultured CD8+ T cells derived from PBMCs. The receptors here all came from a male donor with HIV. Each CDR3 is given with its conserved first and last residue. Fields, in order: CDR3 protein, CDR3 DNA, D gene, clone size, J gene, V gene. D genes are given only for firm matches. Size is stated for part of the rows, as once, few or many counts, or as a class when the clone is expanded.

CDR3: CASSLDPRAETQYF; DNA: TGCGCCAGCAGCCTGGATCCGAGGGCGGAGACCCAGTACTTC; D: .; size: .; J: TRBJ2-5; V: TRBV4-3
CDR3: CASRNLSGGTDTQYF; DNA: TGTGCCAGCCGAAACCTTAGCGGGGGGACAGATACGCAGTATTTT; D: TRBD2; size: .; J: TRBJ2-3; V: TRBV4-2
CDR3: CASSPGAITYEQYF; DNA: TGTGCCAGCAGCCCCGGGGCGATTACCTACGAGCAGTACTTC; D: .; size: .; J: TRBJ2-7; V: TRBV6-5
CDR3: CASSYFKQGYEQYF; DNA: TGTGCCAGCAGTTACTTCAAGCAGGGCTACGAGCAGTACTTC; D: .; size: .; J: TRBJ2-7; V: TRBV6-6
CDR3: CSVDTSGGAGELFF; DNA: TGCAGCGTGGATACTAGCGGGGGGGCCGGGGAGCTGTTTTTT; D: TRBD2; size: .; J: TRBJ2-2; V: TRBV29-1
CDR3: CATSRDRGWWTEAFF; DNA: TGTGCCACCAGCAGAGACCGAGGGTGGTGGACTGAAGCTTTCTTT; D: .; size: few; J: TRBJ1-1; V: TRBV15
CDR3: CASSQDKAPPTGLPLHF; DNA: TGCGCCAGCAGCCAAGACAAAGCCCCACCGACAGGCTTACCCCTCCACTTT; D: .; size: .; J: TRBJ1-6; V: TRBV4-1
CDR3: CASSIVGVETQYF; DNA: TGTGCCAGTAGTATAGTAGGGGTAGAGACCCAGTACTTC; D: .; size: .; J: TRBJ2-5; V: TRBV19
CDR3: CASSLGQYLREQYF; DNA: TGTGCCAGCAGCTTGGGACAGTACCTTCGTGAGCAGTACTTC; D: TRBD1; size: .; J: TRBJ2-7; V: TRBV11-2
CDR3: CASSLGDPYEQYF; DNA: TGTGCCAGCAGCTTAGGGGACCCCTACGAGCAGTACTTC; D: .; size: .; J: TRBJ2-7; V: TRBV7-6
CDR3: CASSLAAAYEQYF; DNA: TGTGCCAGCAGCTTGGCGGCGGCCTACGAGCAGTACTTC; D: .; size: few; J: TRBJ2-7; V: TRBV7-9
CDR3: CASSRDGNTEAFF; DNA: TGTGCCAGCAGCAGGGACGGGAACACTGAAGCTTTCTTT; D: .; size: few; J: TRBJ1-1; V: TRBV28
CDR3: CASSLGALNTEAFF; DNA: TGTGCCAGCAGCTTAGGCGCCTTGAACACTGAAGCTTTCTTT; D: .; size: few; J: TRBJ1-1; V: TRBV7-9
CDR3: CASSQDFGTGYEQYF; DNA: TGCGCCAGCAGCCAAGATTTCGGGACAGGGTACGAGCAGTACTTC; D: TRBD1; size: .; J: TRBJ2-7; V: TRBV4-3
CDR3: CASSNWIQTTNTGELFF; DNA: TGTGCCAGTAGTAACTGGATTCAGACTACGAACACCGGGGAGCTGTTTTTT; D: .; size: .; J: TRBJ2-2; V: TRBV19
CDR3: CASSPGTSGIVITDTQYF; DNA: TGTGCCAGTAGTCCCGGGACTAGCGGGATCGTTATCACAGATACGCAGTATTTT; D: TRBD2; size: once; J: TRBJ2-3; V: TRBV19
CDR3: CASSSGQGVYNEQFF; DNA: TGTGCCAGCAGTTCGGGACAGGGGGTCTACAATGAGCAGTTCTTC; D: TRBD1; size: .; J: TRBJ2-1; V: TRBV6-5